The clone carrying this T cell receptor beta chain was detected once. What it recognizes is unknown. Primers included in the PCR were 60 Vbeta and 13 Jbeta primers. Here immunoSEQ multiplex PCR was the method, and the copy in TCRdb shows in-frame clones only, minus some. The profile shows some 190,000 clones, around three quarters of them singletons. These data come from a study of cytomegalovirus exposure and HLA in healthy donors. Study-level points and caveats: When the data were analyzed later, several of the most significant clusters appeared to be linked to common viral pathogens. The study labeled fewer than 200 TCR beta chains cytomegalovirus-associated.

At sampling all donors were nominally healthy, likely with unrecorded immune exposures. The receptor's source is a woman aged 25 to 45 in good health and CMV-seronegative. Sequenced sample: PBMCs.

CDR3 sequence (DNA): TGTGCCAGCAGCTTACCCGACAGGCGCCCTTCCTACGAGCAGTACTTC. This codes for CASSLPDRRPSYEQYF. The V and J genes are TRBV7-9 and TRBJ2-7, with D possibly being TRBD1 (6 bases). Germline V gene lookup returns CDR1 SEHNR and CDR2 FQNEAQ (reference sequence). The V end was cut by 2 bases, the J end by 1 base, with 15 bases between. The CDR3 contains 16 residues.